This T cell receptor beta chain was sequenced in a study of blood T cells in healthy people across ages. A second about 6 to 12 cycle PCR used barcoded and J-beta primers. TCRdb processed the 5' RACE reads anew with MiXCR; each CDR3 protein has one entry. The table includes hundreds of thousands of distinct CDR3 sequences, 35% to 40% detected once. This sequence originates from a man aged 18-30 years in good health. The specimen sequenced was blood.

The CDR3 nucleotides read TGTGCCAGCAGCTTTGGGGGCGACTACAATGAGCAGTACTTC. Translating gives CASSFGGDYNEQYF. V is TRBV7-3 and J is TRBJ2-7, with D possibly TRBD1 on 6 matching bases. V lost 3 bases and J lost 7, with 16 bases in between. There are 14 residues in the CDR3. The germline gives CDR1 SGHTA, CDR2 FQGTGA.